This T cell receptor (beta chain) is drawn from a study of blood T cells in healthy people across ages. About the study: Roughly one uniquely barcoded beta molecule per two T cells was captured. Broader study findings: Estimates of total diversity, which came from one million sequenced T cells, were considered to be underestimates.

Then a second PCR, running roughly 7 to 11 cycles, was carried out with a sample-barcoded 5' primer and a J-beta primer mix. One entry per CDR3 protein results from TCRdb running MiXCR on the 5' RACE reads. Of some 1,800,000 distinct CDR3 sequences in the sample, approximately 40% are singletons; the top ten hold 20% to 25%. This clonotype was recorded a few times. Its specificity is unknown. Trimming took 5 bases from V and 6 from J; bases not matched to a gene: 16. This CDR3 region has 16 residues. In germline, CDR1 is SEHNR, CDR2 FQNEAQ (reference sequence). Extracted total RNA amounted to at least 5.5 micrograms for each sample.

The V and J genes are TRBV7-9 and TRBJ2-7; 7 nucleotides agree with TRBD1. This receptor was obtained from a human donor in good health. The sequencing sample was made of blood. The CDR3 DNA sequence: TGTGCCAGCAGCCCTAGTGCGTGGACAGGCCCTTTCGAGCAGTACTTC. Amino acids: CASSPSAWTGPFEQYF.